This T cell receptor beta chain originates from a study of blood T cell repertoires in COVID-19. Study-wide context: There were acute and convalescent COVID-19 samples, and they came from the United States, Italy and Spain. Nucleic acid was either cDNA or gDNA, and it came from T cells, B-cell-depleted T cells, or PBMCs.

Germline V gene data show CDR1 as SGHNT and CDR2 as YYREEE (reference sequence). CDR3 length: 14 residues. Trimming stripped 4 bases from V and 1 base from J, with 11 bases between. Original handling: Reference gene primer amplification gave nucleated cell count estimates. The repertoire was sequenced with immunoSEQ multiplex PCR; TCRdb's copy has only in-frame clones and lacks some. Clone size and V and J calls were adopted from that table, with D and trimming inferred from the DNA. Here the sample spans some 66,000 clones, 65% to 90% being singletons. Sequenced: peripheral blood. This receptor was identified in a man aged 60-69 years with acute or convalescent COVID-19. The chain combines TRBV5-4 with TRBJ1-1; D call uncertain. This CDR3 reads CASSPREKNTEAFF. DNA of the CDR3: TGTGCCAGCAGCCCCCGAGAGAAGAACACTGAAGCTTTCTTT.